The 20 T cell receptor beta chains given below trace back to one sample, sequenced in a study of CD8 T cells in Susac syndrome. When the RNA was reverse transcribed, random hexamers were used with an input of about 0.45 to 1 ug. From the immunoSEQ multiplex PCR reads, TCRdb called clonotypes with MiXCR, one entry per CDR3 protein. The sample contains some 450,000 distinct CDR3 sequences, more than 70% of which appear only once. The sequenced sample consisted of CD8+ T cells from PBMCs. The receptors here all came from a human donor with multiple sclerosis.

The V call is TRBV28, the J call TRBJ2-7; D gene uncertain. V lost 5 bases and J lost 0, with 17 bases in between. The CDR3 spans 16 residues. Germline V gives CDR1 MDHEN, CDR2 SYDVKM. The CDR3 spells CASSPPAILDSYEQYF. CDR3 nucleotides: TGTGCCAGCAGTCCCCCTGCCATATTGGACTCCTACGAGCAGTACTTC.

The chain links TRBV6-1 to TRBJ2-7; no reliable D call. Per the germline V gene, CDR1 is MNHNS and CDR2 is SASEGT. The CDR3 sequence is 14 residues long. Between the trimmed V and J ends, which lost 1 base and 5 bases, there was a span of 12 bases. CDR3 nucleotide sequence: TGTGCCAGCAGTGAAGAAGGAGAGGTACACGAGCAGTACTTC. This translates into CASSEEGEVHEQYF.

This chain joins TRBV12-3 or TRBV12-4 and TRBJ2-2; perhaps TRBD2 as D (5 bases). V lost 3 bases and J lost 3, with 11 bases in between. This CDR3 region has 15 residues. The CDR3 region has the DNA TGTGCCAGCAGTTTTAGGCAGGACTACACCGGGGAGCTGTTTTTT. Amino acid sequence: CASSFRQDYTGELFF.

This chain connects TRBV6-1 to TRBJ2-1; 9 bases are a match to TRBD2. The V gene end was trimmed by 6 bases and the J gene end by 8 bases; junction bases not matched to a gene: 17. CDR1 and CDR2 from the germline V gene are MNHNS and SASEGT. CDR3 length equals 17 residues. This chain's CDR3 is CASSPGRGGLKTYEQFF. The CDR3 DNA reads as TGTGCCAGCAGCCCAGGGCGGGGGGGCCTGAAAACGTATGAGCAGTTCTTC.

This clonotype has a single count. V and J are TRBV19 and TRBJ2-2, with no clear D. Germline CDR1 reads LNHDA; CDR2 reads SQIVND (reference sequence). Trimming stripped 5 bases from V and 0 bases from J, with 10 bases between. The CDR3 loop spans 15 amino acids. The CDR3 here is CASSQATTNTGELFF. In DNA, the CDR3 is TGTGCCAGTAGTCAGGCGACAACGAACACCGGGGAGCTGTTTTTT.

V is TRBV12-3 or TRBV12-4 and J is TRBJ2-7; 13 bases are a match to TRBD2. The CDR3 contains 17 residues. V shed 5 bases, J shed 3 bases, and the junction held 10 bases outside the gene matches. CDR3 bases: TGTGCCAGCAGTCCCCCAGGAGGGACTAGCGGGGACTACGAGCAGTACTTC. It yields the protein CASSPPGGTSGDYEQYF.

The chain employs TRBV29-1 and TRBJ2-7; tentative D call: TRBD1 (6 bases). Germline V gene lookup returns CDR1 SQVTM and CDR2 ANQGSEA. Deletions cut 3 bases from V and 0 bases from J, with 15 bases between. This CDR3 has 15 residues. As DNA, the CDR3 is TGCAGCGTTGAGGTGAGGGACAAGAGCTCCTACGAGCAGTACTTC. The encoded protein is CSVEVRDKSSYEQYF.

This clonotype occurred once. This rearrangement joins TRBV5-4 to TRBJ2-2, with a tentative D call TRBD1 (5 bases). This CDR3 has 13 residues. Germline CDR1 reads SGHNT; CDR2 reads YYREEE (reference sequence). V was clipped by 4 bases and J by 3 bases, with 7 bases between them. The CDR3 coding sequence is TGTGCCAGCAGCGGGGCTTACACCGGGGAGCTGTTTTTT. Encoded protein: CASSGAYTGELFF.

The V and J genes are TRBV29-1 and TRBJ1-1; D is undetermined. CDR3 size: 11 residues. Germline lookup yields CDR1 SQVTM and CDR2 ANQGSEA. The V gene lost 7 bases and the J gene lost 8 bases, with 14 bases spanning the gap. In DNA form, the CDR3 reads TGCAGCGGCGTTTTGGGAAGGGAAGCTTTCTTT. This codes for CSGVLGREAFF.

This clonotype was counted only a few times. The V gene is TRBV11-2, the J gene TRBJ2-7, with no clear D. CDR3 length: 14 amino acids. V dropped 1 base and J dropped 0 bases, with 7 bases sitting between them. Germline-derived CDR1 and CDR2 are SGHAT and FQNNGV. The CDR3 sequence: CASSLVAGSYEQYF. CDR3 coding DNA: TGTGCCAGCAGCTTAGTGGCAGGCTCCTACGAGCAGTACTTC. The full variable domain, with the rest looked up from reference TRBV11-2 and TRBJ2-7, is EAGVAQSPRYKIIEKRQSVAFWCNPISGHATLYWYQQILGQGPKLLIQFQNNGVVDDSQLPKDRFSAERLKGVDSTLKIQPAKLEDSAVYLCASSLVAGSYEQYFGPGTRLTVT.

V usage is TRBV6-2 or TRBV6-3 and J usage is TRBJ1-2; D remains unclear. Trimming shortened V by 2 bases and J by 1 base, and 8 bases separated the two germline ends. The CDR3 contains 14 residues. Germline-derived CDR1 and CDR2 are MNHEY and SVGEGT. The CDR3 reads CASSYTDGNYGYTF. The CDR3 DNA reads TGTGCCAGCAGTTACACGGACGGTAACTATGGCTACACCTTC.

This clonotype was seen once. The chain carries TRBV4-1 and TRBJ1-1; 8 bases fit TRBD1. CDR3 length: 15 residues. The J segment lost 5 bases and the V segment lost 4 bases, leaving 9 bases of the junction unmatched. Germline assignment: CDR1 MGHRA and CDR2 YSYEKL. This CDR3 is CASSLNTGGGTEAFF. CDR3 bases: TGCGCCAGCAGCCTAAATACAGGGGGAGGGACTGAAGCTTTCTTT.

This chain connects TRBV4-1 to TRBJ1-5; the D gene is possibly TRBD1 (5 bases). There are 18 residues in the CDR3. V was clipped by 0 bases and J by 2 bases, with 17 bases between them. From germline, CDR1 is MGHRA and CDR2 YSYEKL. The CDR3 spells CASSQETPGRMGNQPQHF. For the CDR3, the DNA is TGCGCCAGCAGCCAAGAAACTCCGGGGCGAATGGGCAATCAGCCCCAGCATTTT.

V usage is TRBV3-1 and J usage is TRBJ1-1; the D gene is possibly TRBD1 (6 bases). V gave up 4 bases and J gave up 1 base, with 13 bases separating them. CDR1 is LGHDT and CDR2 is YNNKEL in the germline V gene (reference sequence). This CDR3 spans 15 amino acids. The CDR3 DNA is TGTGCCAGCAGCCCTCTCGGACAGCGGAACACTGAAGCTTTCTTT. Protein product: CASSPLGQRNTEAFF.

The genes are TRBV27 and TRBJ2-7, with D possibly being TRBD1 or TRBD2 (6 bases each). The CDR3 covers 14 residues. Germline assignment: CDR1 MNHEY and CDR2 SMNVEV (reference sequence). Trimming shortened V by 5 bases and J by 4 bases, and 15 bases separated the two germline ends. CDR3 bases: TGTGCCAGCAGTGGAGGGGGTGTGACTTACGAGCAGTACTTC. Translated: CASSGGGVTYEQYF.

In its sample, this clonotype was seen a few times. This chain links TRBV7-2 with TRBJ2-3; 15 positions match TRBD2. Germline V CDR1 and CDR2: SGHTA, FQGNSA. The trim removed 5 bases at V and 3 bases at J, leaving 0 bases unmatched. The CDR3 contains 15 residues. The CDR3 region is CASSGTSGGTDTQYF. Written as DNA, the CDR3 is TGTGCCAGCAGCGGGACTAGCGGGGGGACAGATACGCAGTATTTT. Complete variable domain (other parts from reference TRBV7-2 and TRBJ2-3): GAGVSQSPSNKVTEKGKDVELRCDPISGHTALYWYRQSLGQGLEFLIYFQGNSAPDKSGLPSDRFSAERTGGSVSTLTIQRTQQEDSAVYLCASSGTSGGTDTQYFGPGTRLTVL.

V gene TRBV6-2 or TRBV6-3 combines with J gene TRBJ2-1; 7 positions agree with TRBD2. The CDR3 spans 16 residues. V was pared by 10 bases and J by 5 bases, with 17 bases of the junction left unmatched. Germline V lookup: CDR1 MNHEY, CDR2 SVGEGT. The CDR3 sequence is CATFYSGDGKHNEQFF. The CDR3 coding sequence is TGTGCCACCTTTTACAGCGGGGACGGGAAACACAATGAGCAGTTCTTC.

The chain recombines TRBV29-1 with TRBJ1-1; D is uncertain. Germline loops: CDR1 SQVTM, CDR2 ANQGSEA. The CDR3 totals 12 residues. V lost 2 bases and J lost 4, with 8 bases in between. CDR3 nucleotide sequence: TGCAGCGTTGAAAAAGGTAGCACTGAAGCTTTCTTT. Protein sequence: CSVEKGSTEAFF.

Here the CDR3 reads CASSLTSEPNNEQFF. The CDR3 coding sequence is TGCGCCAGCAGCCTAACTAGCGAACCAAACAATGAGCAGTTCTTC. This sequence joins TRBV5-1 and TRBJ2-1, with 7 bases identical to TRBD2. This CDR3 has 15 amino acids. With 4 bases clipped from V and 5 bases from J, the junction kept 9 bases outside the gene matches. CDR1 and CDR2 (germline): SGHRS, YFSETQ.

The chain links TRBV20-1 to TRBJ2-7; TRBD1 might be the D (6 bases). The CDR3 consists of 14 residues. Germline V gene lookup returns CDR1 DFQATT and CDR2 SNEGSKA (reference sequence). Trimming left V 6 bases short and J 0 bases short, with 15 bases between. The CDR3 sequence is CSAHDRRSSYEQYF. Written as DNA, the CDR3 is TGCAGTGCCCACGACAGGAGGAGCTCCTACGAGCAGTACTTC.